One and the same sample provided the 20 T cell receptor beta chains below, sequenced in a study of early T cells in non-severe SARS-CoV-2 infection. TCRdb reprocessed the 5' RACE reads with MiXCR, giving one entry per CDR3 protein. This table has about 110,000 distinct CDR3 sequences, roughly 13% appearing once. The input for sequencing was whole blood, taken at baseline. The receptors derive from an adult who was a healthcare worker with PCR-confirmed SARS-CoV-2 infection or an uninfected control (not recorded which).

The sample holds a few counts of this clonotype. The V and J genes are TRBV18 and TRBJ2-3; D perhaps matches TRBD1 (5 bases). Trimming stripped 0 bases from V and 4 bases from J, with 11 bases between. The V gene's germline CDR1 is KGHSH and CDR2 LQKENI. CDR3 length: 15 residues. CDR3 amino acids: CASSPPGPIPDTQYF. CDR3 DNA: TGTGCCAGCTCACCACCGGGGCCGATCCCAGATACGCAGTATTTT. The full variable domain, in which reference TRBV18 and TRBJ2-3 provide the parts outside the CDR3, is NAGVMQNPRHLVRRRGQEARLRCSPMKGHSHVYWYRQLPEEGLKFMVYLQKENIIDESGMPKERFSAEFPKEGPSILRIQQVVRGDSAAYFCASSPPGPIPDTQYFGPGTRLTVL.

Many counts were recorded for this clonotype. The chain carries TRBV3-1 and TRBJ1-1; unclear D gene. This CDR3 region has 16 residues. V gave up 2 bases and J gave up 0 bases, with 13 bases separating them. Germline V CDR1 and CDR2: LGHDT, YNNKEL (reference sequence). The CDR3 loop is CASSQFPKNLNTEAFF. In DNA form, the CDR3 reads TGTGCCAGCAGCCAATTCCCCAAGAATCTGAACACTGAAGCTTTCTTT.

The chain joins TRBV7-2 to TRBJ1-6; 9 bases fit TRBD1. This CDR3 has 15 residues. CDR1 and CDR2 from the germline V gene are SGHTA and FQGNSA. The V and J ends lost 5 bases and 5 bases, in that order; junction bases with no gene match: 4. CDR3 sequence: CASSTWDRDNSPLHF. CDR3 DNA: TGTGCCAGCAGCACTTGGGACAGGGATAATTCACCCCTCCACTTT.

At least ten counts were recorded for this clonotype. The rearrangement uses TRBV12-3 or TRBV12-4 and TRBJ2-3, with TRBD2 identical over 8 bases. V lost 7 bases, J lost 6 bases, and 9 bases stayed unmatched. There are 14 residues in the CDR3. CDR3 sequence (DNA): TGTGCCAGCACGCGGGGGGCCCGCTTGGATACGCAGTATTTT. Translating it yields CASTRGARLDTQYF.

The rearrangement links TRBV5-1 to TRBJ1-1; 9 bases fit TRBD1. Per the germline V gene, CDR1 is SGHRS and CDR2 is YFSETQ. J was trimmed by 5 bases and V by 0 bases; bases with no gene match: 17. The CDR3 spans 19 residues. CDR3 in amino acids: CASSLDEAQTGGAWTEAFF. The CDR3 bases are TGCGCCAGCAGCTTGGATGAGGCGCAGACAGGGGGGGCCTGGACTGAAGCTTTCTTT.

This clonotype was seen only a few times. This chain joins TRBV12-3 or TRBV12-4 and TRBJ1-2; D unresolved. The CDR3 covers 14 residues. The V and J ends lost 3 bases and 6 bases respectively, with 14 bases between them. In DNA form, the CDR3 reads TGTGCCAGCAGTTTGGCCGGGGTTGGAGATGGCTACACCTTC. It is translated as CASSLAGVGDGYTF.

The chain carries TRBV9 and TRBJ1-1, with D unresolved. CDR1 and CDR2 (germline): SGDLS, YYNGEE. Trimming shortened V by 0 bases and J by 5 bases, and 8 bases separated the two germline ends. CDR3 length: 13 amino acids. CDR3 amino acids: CASSVAGRTEAFF. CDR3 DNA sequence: TGTGCCAGCAGCGTAGCGGGTCGTACTGAAGCTTTCTTT.

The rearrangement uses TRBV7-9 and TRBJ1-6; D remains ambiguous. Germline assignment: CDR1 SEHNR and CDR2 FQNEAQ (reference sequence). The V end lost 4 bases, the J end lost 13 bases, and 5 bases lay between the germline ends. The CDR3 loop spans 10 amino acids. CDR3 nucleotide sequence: TGTGCCAGCAGCTCCTCCCCCCTCCACTTT. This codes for CASSSSPLHF.

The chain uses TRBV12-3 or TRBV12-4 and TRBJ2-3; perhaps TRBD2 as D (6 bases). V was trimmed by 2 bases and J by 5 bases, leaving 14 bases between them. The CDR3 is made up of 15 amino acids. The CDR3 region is CASSLYGRRGDTQYF. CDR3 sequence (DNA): TGTGCCAGCAGTTTATACGGGAGACGCGGAGATACGCAGTATTTT.

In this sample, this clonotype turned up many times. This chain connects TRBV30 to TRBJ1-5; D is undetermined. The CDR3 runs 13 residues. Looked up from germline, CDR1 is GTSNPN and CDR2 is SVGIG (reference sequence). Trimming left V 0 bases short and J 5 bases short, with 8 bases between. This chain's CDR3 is CAWSVQPHQPQHF. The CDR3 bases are TGTGCCTGGAGTGTACAGCCACATCAGCCCCAGCATTTT. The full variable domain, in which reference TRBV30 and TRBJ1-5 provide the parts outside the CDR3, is SQTIHQWPATLVQPVGSPLSLECTVEGTSNPNLYWYRQAAGRGLQLLFYSVGIGQISSEVPQNLSASRPQDRQFILSSKKLLLSDSGFYLCAWSVQPHQPQHFGDGTRLSIL.

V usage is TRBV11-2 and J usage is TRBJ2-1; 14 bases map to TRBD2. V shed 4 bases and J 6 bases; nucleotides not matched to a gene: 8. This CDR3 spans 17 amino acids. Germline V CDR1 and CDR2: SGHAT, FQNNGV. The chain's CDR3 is CASSSTGTSGSFNEQFF. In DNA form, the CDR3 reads TGTGCCAGCAGCTCCACCGGGACTAGCGGGAGTTTCAATGAGCAGTTCTTC. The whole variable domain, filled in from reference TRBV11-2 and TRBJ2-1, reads EAGVAQSPRYKIIEKRQSVAFWCNPISGHATLYWYQQILGQGPKLLIQFQNNGVVDDSQLPKDRFSAERLKGVDSTLKIQPAKLEDSAVYLCASSSTGTSGSFNEQFFGPGTRLTVL.

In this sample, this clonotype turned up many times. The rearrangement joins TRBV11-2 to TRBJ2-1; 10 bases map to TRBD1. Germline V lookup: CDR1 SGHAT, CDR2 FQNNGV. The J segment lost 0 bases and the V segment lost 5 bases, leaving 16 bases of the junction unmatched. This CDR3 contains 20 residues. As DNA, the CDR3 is TGTGCCAGCAGCGGGATCCGGGACAGGGGCGGCGGGAGCTCCTACAATGAGCAGTTCTTC. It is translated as CASSGIRDRGGGSSYNEQFF. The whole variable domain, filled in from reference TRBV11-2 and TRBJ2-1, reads EAGVAQSPRYKIIEKRQSVAFWCNPISGHATLYWYQQILGQGPKLLIQFQNNGVVDDSQLPKDRFSAERLKGVDSTLKIQPAKLEDSAVYLCASSGIRDRGGGSSYNEQFFGPGTRLTVL.

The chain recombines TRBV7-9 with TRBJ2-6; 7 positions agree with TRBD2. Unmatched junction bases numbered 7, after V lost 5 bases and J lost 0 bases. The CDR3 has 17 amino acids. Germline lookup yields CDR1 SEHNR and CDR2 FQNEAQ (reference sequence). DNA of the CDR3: TGTGCCAGCAGCATACTAGCGTACCGCTCTGGGGCCAACGTCCTGACTTTC. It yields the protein CASSILAYRSGANVLTF.

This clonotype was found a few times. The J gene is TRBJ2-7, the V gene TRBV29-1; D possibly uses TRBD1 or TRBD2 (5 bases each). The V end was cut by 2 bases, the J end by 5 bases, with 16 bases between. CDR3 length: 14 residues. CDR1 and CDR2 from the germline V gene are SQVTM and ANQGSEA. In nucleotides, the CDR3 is TGCAGCGTTGAAACGGGGACCCGAAGGAACGAGCAGTACTTC. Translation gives CSVETGTRRNEQYF.

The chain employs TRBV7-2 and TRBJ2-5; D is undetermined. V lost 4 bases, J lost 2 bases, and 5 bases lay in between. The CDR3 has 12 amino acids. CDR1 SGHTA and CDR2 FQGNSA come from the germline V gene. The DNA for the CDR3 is TGTGCCAGCAGCTCACATCAAGAGACCCAGTACTTC. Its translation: CASSSHQETQYF.

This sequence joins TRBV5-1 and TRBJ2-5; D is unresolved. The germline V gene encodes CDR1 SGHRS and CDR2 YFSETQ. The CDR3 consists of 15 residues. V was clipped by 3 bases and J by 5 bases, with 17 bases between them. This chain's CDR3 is CASSSPDKVVETQYF. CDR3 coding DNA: TGCGCCAGCAGCTCTCCCGACAAGGTGGTCGAGACCCAGTACTTC.

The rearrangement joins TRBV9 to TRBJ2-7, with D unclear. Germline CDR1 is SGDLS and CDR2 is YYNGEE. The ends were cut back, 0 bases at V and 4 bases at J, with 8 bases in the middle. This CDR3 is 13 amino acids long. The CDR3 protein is CASSVGVGYEQYF. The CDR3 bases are TGTGCCAGCAGCGTAGGAGTAGGGTACGAGCAGTACTTC.

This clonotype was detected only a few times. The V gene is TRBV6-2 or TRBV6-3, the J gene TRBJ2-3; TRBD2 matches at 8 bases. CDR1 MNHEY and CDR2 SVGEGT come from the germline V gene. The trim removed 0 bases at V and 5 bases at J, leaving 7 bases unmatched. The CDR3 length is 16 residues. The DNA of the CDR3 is TGTGCCAGCAGTTACTCCTCCGGGGGGGTACAAGATACGCAGTATTTT. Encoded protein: CASSYSSGGVQDTQYF.

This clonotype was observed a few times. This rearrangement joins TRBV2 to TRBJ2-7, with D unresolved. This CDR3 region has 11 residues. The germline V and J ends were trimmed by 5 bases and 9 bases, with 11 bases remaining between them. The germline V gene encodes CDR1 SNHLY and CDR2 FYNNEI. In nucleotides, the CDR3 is TGTGCCAGCAGTTCCTCTACGGGGCAGTACTTC. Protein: CASSSSTGQYF.

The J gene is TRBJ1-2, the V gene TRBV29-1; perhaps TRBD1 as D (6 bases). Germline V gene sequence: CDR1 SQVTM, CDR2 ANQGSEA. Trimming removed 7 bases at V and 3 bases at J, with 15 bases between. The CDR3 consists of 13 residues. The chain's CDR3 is CSARTEAHYGYTF. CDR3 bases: TGCAGCGCGAGGACAGAGGCTCACTATGGCTACACCTTC.